The 24 T cell receptor beta chains given below trace back to one sample, sequenced in a study of regulatory T cells in long-lasting Graves disease. Sequencing libraries for TCR beta were prepared with iRepertoire HTBI primers and Arm-PCR of CDR3 regions. TCRdb independently ran MiXCR on the multiplex PCR reads; one entry per CDR3 protein. The sample shows roughly 700,000 distinct CDR3 sequences, about 30% of them seen only once. Noted time point: persistent/refractory GD, antithyroid drugs over 5 years with positive TRAb. Making the TCR library involved RNA that had been extracted from PBMCs. Source: peripheral blood mononuclear cells (PBMCs), taken when the disease was refractory, from a patient treated with antithyroid drugs. Source of these receptors: a female donor with Graves disease.

There are a few counts of this clonotype. The chain links TRBV11-2 to TRBJ1-5; maybe TRBD1 (6 bases). This CDR3 spans 15 amino acids. The V end lost 0 bases, the J end lost 5 bases, and 11 bases lay between the germline ends. From germline, CDR1 is SGHAT and CDR2 FQNNGV. This chain's CDR3 is CASSLDNGGHQPQHF. CDR3 DNA sequence: TGTGCCAGCAGCTTAGATAACGGGGGGCATCAGCCCCAGCATTTT.

J is TRBJ1-1 and V is TRBV6-2 or TRBV6-3; D gene ambiguous. This CDR3 has 12 residues. Trimming pared 6 bases from V and 4 bases from J, leaving 9 bases between. CDR1 MNHEY and CDR2 SVGEGT come from the germline V gene. CDR3 sequence (DNA): TGTGCCAGCAGGCCTACCCCCACTGAAGCTTTCTTT. Translating it yields CASRPTPTEAFF.

The rearrangement joins TRBV12-3 or TRBV12-4 to TRBJ1-1; TRBD1 matches at 8 bases. The CDR3 sequence is 13 residues long. J lost 7 bases, V lost 6 bases, and 7 bases had no gene match. The CDR3 protein is CASRPGTGGEAFF. CDR3 nucleotides: TGTGCCAGCAGACCCGGGACAGGCGGTGAAGCTTTCTTT.

This clonotype was recorded a few times. The chain couples TRBV20-1 to TRBJ1-1; D uncertain. V lost 1 base and J lost 6, with 15 bases in between. The CDR3 runs to 14 residues. Germline CDR1 and CDR2: DFQATT and SNEGSKA (reference sequence). This CDR3 reads CSARGGGRHPEAFF. CDR3 nucleotide sequence: TGCAGTGCTAGAGGGGGTGGGAGGCACCCTGAAGCTTTCTTT.

This clonotype was recorded many times. The chain recombines TRBV28 with TRBJ2-7; D possibly corresponds to TRBD2 (6 bases). CDR1 and CDR2 (germline): MDHEN, SYDVKM. CDR3 length: 14 amino acids. Trimming took off 5 bases at V and 4 bases at J, with 15 bases between the two ends. The CDR3 nucleotides read TGTGCCAGCAGTCCCTCGGGGACTCTATACGAGCAGTACTTC. Encoded protein: CASSPSGTLYEQYF.

The sample holds many counts of this clonotype. This sequence joins TRBV6-1 and TRBJ1-2; tentative D call: TRBD1 (6 bases). The CDR3 is made up of 13 amino acids. V shed 6 bases and J shed 8 bases, with 16 bases lying between them. CDR1 and CDR2 (germline): MNHNS, SASEGT. The CDR3 region is CASRQQGPWGYTF. The CDR3 DNA reads TGTGCCAGCAGGCAACAGGGCCCCTGGGGCTACACCTTC.

This chain joins TRBV5-1 and TRBJ2-7; tentatively, D is TRBD1 (5 bases). Deletions cut 3 bases from V and 3 bases from J, with 10 bases between. Germline V gives CDR1 SGHRS, CDR2 YFSETQ. The CDR3 contains 13 residues. In DNA form, the CDR3 reads TGCGCCAGCAGCTCCGACAGCGACTACGAGCAGTACTTC. The encoded protein is CASSSDSDYEQYF.

The chain uses TRBV6-1 and TRBJ2-7, with D unclear. CDR1 and CDR2 from the germline V gene are MNHNS and SASEGT. This CDR3 is 13 amino acids long. Trimming shortened V by 0 bases and J by 2 bases, and 5 bases separated the two germline ends. Written as DNA, the CDR3 is TGTGCCAGCAGTGAAGCTCCAGCCTACGAGCAGTACTTC. Its protein is CASSEAPAYEQYF.

This clonotype was found once. V and J are TRBV7-3 and TRBJ2-7; 15 bases match TRBD2. The V gene end was trimmed by 5 bases and the J gene end by 7 bases; junction bases not matched to a gene: 9. The CDR3 covers 16 residues. The germline V gene has CDR1 SGHTA and CDR2 FQGTGA. The CDR3 DNA is TGTGCCAGCAGCGGACTAGCGGGAGGGCCCGGGAGGGAGCAGTACTTC. Encoded protein: CASSGLAGGPGREQYF.

The rearrangement uses TRBV20-1 and TRBJ2-3; D unclear. V shed 6 bases and J shed 3 bases, with 4 bases lying between them. Germline V lookup: CDR1 DFQATT, CDR2 SNEGSKA (reference sequence). The CDR3 sequence is 10 residues long. CDR3 DNA sequence: TGCAGTGCAAGAACAGATACGCAGTATTTT. As protein: CSARTDTQYF.

The CDR3 here is CASSFRAGAQETQYF. CDR3 in DNA: TGTGCCAGCAGCTTTCGAGCGGGAGCCCAAGAGACCCAGTACTTC. The chain has TRBV7-7 and TRBJ2-5, with TRBD2 matching over 8 bases. The J segment lost 1 base and the V segment lost 3 bases, leaving 4 bases of the junction unmatched. The CDR3 is made up of 15 amino acids. The V gene's germline CDR1 is SSHAT and CDR2 FNYEAQ (reference sequence).

This clonotype was seen more than once but under ten times. V gene TRBV2 combines with J gene TRBJ1-5, with D perhaps TRBD1 (5 bases). This CDR3 is built from 12 residues. The germline V and J ends were trimmed by 7 bases and 15 bases, with 19 bases remaining between them. Per the germline V gene, CDR1 is SNHLY and CDR2 is FYNNEI. In DNA, the CDR3 is TGTGCCAGCAAGGGGTCTGGCGGCTTGGTGCATTTT. Translating it yields CASKGSGGLVHF.

This clonotype was found a few times. The genes are TRBV15 and TRBJ2-7; D may match TRBD1 or TRBD2 (5 bases each). CDR3 length: 16 residues. V lost 0 bases, J lost 5 bases, and 17 bases lay in between. The germline V gene has CDR1 LNHNV and CDR2 YYDKDF (reference sequence). This CDR3 reads CATSRDWGFQYNEQYF. The CDR3 DNA sequence: TGTGCCACCAGCAGAGATTGGGGGTTCCAATACAACGAGCAGTACTTC.

The table lists this clonotype with many counts. The genes are TRBV28 and TRBJ1-5; the match to TRBD1 covers 7 bases. Germline CDR1 and CDR2: MDHEN and SYDVKM. The CDR3 runs to 15 residues. The V segment lost 3 bases and the J segment 4 bases; nucleotides outside the gene matches: 6. CDR3 DNA sequence: TGTGCCAGCAGTTTGCTACAGGGGTTTAATCAGCCCCAGCATTTT. Protein sequence: CASSLLQGFNQPQHF. The whole variable domain, filled in from reference TRBV28 and TRBJ1-5, reads DVKVTQSSRYLVKRTGEKVFLECVQDMDHENMFWYRQDPGLGLRLIYFSYDVKMKEKGDIPEGYSVSREKKERFSLILESASTNQTSMYLCASSLLQGFNQPQHFGDGTRLSIL.

This clonotype was counted only a few times. The V and J genes are TRBV10-2 and TRBJ1-1; 8 bases match TRBD1. The CDR3 length is 14 residues. Per germline, CDR1 WSHSY and CDR2 SAAADI. V lost 4 bases to trimming and J lost 3 bases; unmatched junction nucleotides: 4. In DNA, the CDR3 is TGCGCCAGCAGTGCAGGGGGCTTGGACACTGAAGCTTTCTTT. Translating it yields CASSAGGLDTEAFF.

Only a few counts were recorded for this clonotype. In DNA, the CDR3 is TGCAGCGTTGACTCCGTATCTAACTATGGCTACACCTTC. Translated: CSVDSVSNYGYTF. V is TRBV29-1 and J is TRBJ1-2; D not certain. The CDR3 is 13 amino acids. Deletions cut 3 bases from V and 0 bases from J, with 8 bases between. In germline, CDR1 is SQVTM, CDR2 ANQGSEA.

This clonotype was recorded at least ten times. V is TRBV28 and J is TRBJ1-2, with D possibly matching TRBD1 (5 bases). CDR3 length equals 12 residues. Trimming took off 3 bases at V and 5 bases at J, with 7 bases between the two ends. Germline loops: CDR1 MDHEN, CDR2 SYDVKM. CDR3 sequence reads: CASSFGAYGYTF. For the CDR3, the DNA is TGTGCCAGCAGTTTTGGGGCTTATGGCTACACCTTC.

The gene calls are TRBV27 and TRBJ2-7, with D unclear. The CDR3 consists of 13 residues. Trimming cost V 2 bases and J 4 bases, with 9 bases left between them. Per the germline V gene, CDR1 is MNHEY and CDR2 is SMNVEV (reference sequence). CDR3 in amino acids: CASSLTAAYEQYF. CDR3 nucleotides: TGTGCCAGCAGTTTAACGGCAGCATACGAGCAGTACTTC.

About this clonotype itself: Lacking the conserved final phenylalanine or tryptophan, this CDR3 likely reflects a read error. The rearrangement links TRBV28 to TRBJ1-2; D not certain. Deletions cut 6 bases from V and 8 bases from J, with 25 bases between. This CDR3 spans 16 amino acids. Per germline, CDR1 MDHEN and CDR2 SYDVKM. The CDR3, as DNA: TGTGCCAGCAGCCCCCCCGGCAGCACCCAACGTGGAGGCTACACCCTC. It codes for CASSPPGSTQRGGYTL.

This clonotype has more than one count but fewer than ten. The V call is TRBV3-1, the J call TRBJ1-3; no firm D call. Germline V gene lookup returns CDR1 LGHDT and CDR2 YNNKEL (reference sequence). The CDR3 is 15 residues long. V dropped 0 bases and J dropped 0 bases, with 6 bases sitting between them. CDR3 bases: TGTGCCAGCAGCCAAGACGGCAGCTCTGGAAACACCATATATTTT. It specifies CASSQDGSSGNTIYF.

This clonotype was picked up a small number of times. This chain links TRBV29-1 with TRBJ1-1; 7 positions match TRBD1. Germline V gene lookup returns CDR1 SQVTM and CDR2 ANQGSEA. CDR3 length: 13 amino acids. Trimming cost V 7 bases and J 3 bases; bases outside gene matches: 8. CDR3 protein: CSGTDRADTEAFF. CDR3 bases: TGCAGCGGTACCGACAGGGCGGACACTGAAGCTTTCTTT.

V and J are TRBV5-1 and TRBJ1-4; D gene unclear. Per the germline V gene, CDR1 is SGHRS and CDR2 is YFSETQ. The CDR3 has 14 residues. Trimming cost V 3 bases and J 8 bases, with 14 bases left between them. CDR3: CASSSFTASEKLFF. CDR3 DNA sequence: TGCGCCAGCAGCTCTTTTACAGCGTCAGAAAAACTGTTTTTT.

This chain uses TRBV20-1 with TRBJ2-7, with 8 bases aligning to TRBD1. Germline V lookup: CDR1 DFQATT, CDR2 SNEGSKA (reference sequence). This CDR3 has 13 amino acids. The trim removed 5 bases at V and 6 bases at J, leaving 9 bases unmatched. The CDR3 region is CSASDRGVGEQYF. The DNA of the CDR3 is TGCAGTGCTTCTGACAGGGGAGTTGGCGAGCAGTACTTC.

This clonotype was counted only a few times. In nucleotides, the CDR3 is TGTGCCAGCAGTTACGACTCTGCTAGCGCCTTCATCTACGAGCAGTACTTC. It encodes CASSYDSASAFIYEQYF. The chain combines TRBV6-2 or TRBV6-3 with TRBJ2-7, with TRBD2 as a possible D gene (6 bases). CDR3 length equals 17 residues. Germline CDR1 is MNHEY and CDR2 is SVGEGT. Trimming removed 2 bases at V and 3 bases at J, with 20 bases between.